This T cell receptor (beta chain) was sequenced in a study of blood T cell repertoires in COVID-19. Overall study: Acute-phase and convalescent COVID-19 samples originated in the United States, Italy and Spain. T cells, B-cell-depleted T cells, or PBMCs provided the cDNA or gDNA that served as material.

Assay: immunoSEQ multiplex PCR; the TCRdb copy retains only in-frame clones and omits some. The sample lists about 110,000 clones, over 65% seen once, with 0.7% to 1% in the top ten. The CDR3 consists of 16 residues. J was trimmed by 7 bases and V by 0 bases; bases with no gene match: 9. Germline assignment: CDR1 MNHEY and CDR2 SMNVEV (reference sequence). The sequence derives from a human donor with acute or convalescent COVID-19. The donor label of this sample is uncertain. Sequencing used peripheral blood. The chain carries TRBV27 and TRBJ1-1; 9 nucleotides agree with TRBD1. The CDR3: CASSLSSGTGRHEAFF. In DNA form, the CDR3 reads TGTGCCAGCAGTTTATCATCCGGGACAGGGCGGCATGAAGCTTTCTTT.